A selection of T cell receptor beta chains follows, all from one sample in a study of cytomegalovirus exposure and HLA in healthy donors. Libraries were prepared by immunoSEQ multiplex PCR; TCRdb keeps only in-frame clonotypes and omits some of them. The repertoire holds around 150,000 clones, with over 80% as singletons. The specimen was PBMCs. The receptors were sampled from a woman younger than 35 in good health and CMV-seronegative. Both conserved end residues are part of each CDR3. D genes are given only for firm matches. Not all rows give a size; the values are once, few, many and, for expanded clones, a class.

d_gene	v_gene	j_gene	abundance	len	CDR3nt	CDR3aa
NA	TRBV7-2	TRBJ2-2	NA	16	TGTGCCAGCAGCTTAGGGGGTATAGGGAGGACCGGGGAGCTGTTTTTT	CASSLGGIGRTGELFF
TRBD1	TRBV4-2	TRBJ2-7	NA	15	TGTGCCAGCAGCCAAGATTGGGGACAGGACTACGAGCAGTACTTC	CASSQDWGQDYEQYF
TRBD1	TRBV5-4	TRBJ2-5	once	15	TGTGCCAGCAGCTTGGGGACAGGGGGGCCAGAGACCCAGTACTTC	CASSLGTGGPETQYF
NA	TRBV7-9	TRBJ2-7	NA	16	TGTGCCAACAGCCCCCCTGGGAGGGGGTTTATCTACGAGCAGTACTTC	CANSPPGRGFIYEQYF
NA	TRBV6-5	TRBJ2-2	few	15	TGTGCCAGCAGTTACGCACTAGGGTCATCCGGGGAGCTGTTTTTT	CASSYALGSSGELFF
NA	TRBV7-9	TRBJ1-1	NA	13	TGTGCCAGCAGCTCGACACCGAACACTGAAGCTTTCTTT	CASSSTPNTEAFF
NA	TRBV2	TRBJ2-7	NA	14	TGTGCCAGCAGTTGGACAGAATCCTCCTACGAGCAGTACTTC	CASSWTESSYEQYF
NA	TRBV7-9	TRBJ2-1	NA	13	TGTGCCAGCAGCCCTGGGCGCTACAATGAGCAGTTCTTC	CASSPGRYNEQFF
NA	TRBV28	TRBJ1-4	NA	13	TGTGCCAGCAGTTTAATGGCCCAGGTGAAACTGTTTTTT	CASSLMAQVKLFF
TRBD2	TRBV27	TRBJ2-1	NA	15	TGTGCCAGCAGTTTATTCGGCGGGGGGGCAAATGAGCAGTTCTTC	CASSLFGGGANEQFF
TRBD2	TRBV15	TRBJ2-4	NA	17	TGTGCCACCAGCAAAGGTAGCGGGATGCTAGCCAAAAACATTCAGTACTTC	CATSKGSGMLAKNIQYF
NA	TRBV6-5	TRBJ2-7	NA	12	TGTGCCAGCAGGCCGGGGGTCCTTGAGCAGTACTTC	CASRPGVLEQYF